The 26 T cell receptor beta chains below all came from one sample that was sequenced in a study of siplizumab effects on memory and regulatory T cells. The assay was immunoSEQ multiplex PCR, and TCRdb's table has in-frame clones only and misses some. This sample has about 68,000 clones; roughly 93% occur once, and the top ten carry 4.5% to 6.5%. The sequenced sample was CD8+ T cells sorted from blood. The receptors stem from a human donor in good health.

The chain couples TRBV27 to TRBJ2-7, with 9 bases identical to TRBD1. Germline V gene data show CDR1 as MNHEY and CDR2 as SMNVEV (reference sequence). The CDR3 loop spans 13 amino acids. The V and J ends lost 9 bases and 2 bases, in that order; junction bases with no gene match: 5. CDR3 nucleotides: TGTGCCAGTGGGACAGGGCACCCCTACGAGCAGTACTTC. Residues: CASGTGHPYEQYF.

This sequence joins TRBV19 and TRBJ2-1; TRBD1 matches at 8 bases. CDR1 and CDR2 from the germline V gene are LNHDA and SQIVND (reference sequence). V was pared by 5 bases and J by 6 bases, with 0 bases of the junction left unmatched. This CDR3 is built from 12 residues. The CDR3 loop reads CASSQGANEQFF. CDR3 nucleotides: TGTGCCAGTAGTCAGGGGGCCAATGAGCAGTTCTTC.

This chain links TRBV11-1 with TRBJ2-1; 10 positions match TRBD2. The V segment lost 7 bases and the J segment 4 bases; nucleotides outside the gene matches: 7. CDR1 SGHAT and CDR2 FQDESV come from the germline V gene (reference sequence). The CDR3 has 15 residues. The CDR3 DNA follows: TGTGCCAGCACCCTCGGGACTAGCGATTACAATGAGCAGTTCTTC. This translates into CASTLGTSDYNEQFF.

The J gene is TRBJ2-3, the V gene TRBV9, with TRBD2 identical over 8 bases. Germline CDR1 is SGDLS and CDR2 is YYNGEE. The CDR3 is made up of 15 amino acids. The junction had 6 bases not matched to a gene; V was cut back by 4 bases and J by 2 bases. The CDR3, as DNA: TGTGCCAGCAGCCCATACGGGGGGGCCACAGATACGCAGTATTTT. This encodes CASSPYGGATDTQYF.

The V gene is TRBV29-1, the J gene TRBJ2-3; 8 nucleotides match TRBD2. V was clipped by 0 bases and J by 4 bases; unmatched bases: 9. The germline V gene encodes CDR1 SQVTM and CDR2 ANQGSEA. CDR3 length: 16 amino acids. CDR3 sequence: CSVEDPAGGNPDTQYF. The CDR3 DNA reads TGCAGCGTTGAAGATCCGGCGGGGGGTAATCCAGATACGCAGTATTTT.

This clone appeared once. The rearrangement links TRBV12-5 to TRBJ2-7; D is uncertain. This CDR3 region has 13 residues. Trimming cost V 3 bases and J 2 bases, with 8 bases left between them. Germline loops: CDR1 LGHNT, CDR2 FRNRAP. DNA for the CDR3: TGTGCTAGTGGTTTCGGCAGTACCTACGAGCAGTACTTC. Its protein product is CASGFGSTYEQYF.

The J gene is TRBJ1-2, the V gene TRBV6-5; D possibly corresponds to TRBD1 (6 bases). Germline CDR1 MNHEY, CDR2 SVGAGI. V dropped 0 bases and J dropped 7 bases, with 12 bases sitting between them. The CDR3 covers 14 residues. The CDR3 loop is CASSYSGGGPGYTF. The CDR3 DNA sequence: TGTGCCAGCAGTTACTCGGGCGGGGGCCCTGGCTACACCTTC.

This rearrangement joins TRBV20-1 to TRBJ2-7, with a weak D call TRBD1 (5 bases). V lost 6 bases to trimming and J lost 3 bases, with 9 bases between them. CDR3 size: 11 residues. Germline assignment: CDR1 DFQATT and CDR2 SNEGSKA (reference sequence). The CDR3 reads CSARVDYEQYF. CDR3 sequence (DNA): TGCAGTGCCAGGGTTGACTACGAGCAGTACTTC.

This clone is a singleton in its sample. The V gene is TRBV10-1, the J gene TRBJ2-3, with 9 bases aligning to TRBD2. The J segment lost 4 bases and the V segment lost 0 bases, leaving 5 bases of the junction unmatched. This CDR3 is 16 amino acids long. The germline V gene has CDR1 WNHNN and CDR2 SYGVQD (reference sequence). The CDR3 region is CASSESPGLAADTQYF. Written as DNA, the CDR3 is TGCGCCAGCAGTGAGTCACCGGGACTAGCCGCAGATACGCAGTATTTT.

The rearrangement uses TRBV11-3 and TRBJ1-5; possibly TRBD1 for D (6 bases). Trimming removed 3 bases at V and 6 bases at J, with 12 bases between. Looked up from germline, CDR1 is SGHNT and CDR2 is YENEEA. This CDR3 region has 14 residues. CDR3 sequence reads: CASSFSGEGQPQHF. The DNA of the CDR3 is TGTGCCAGCAGCTTCTCAGGGGAGGGTCAGCCCCAGCATTTT.

Written as DNA, the CDR3 is TGTGCCAGCAGCTTATCAAGCTCTGGAAACACCATATATTTT. Its translation: CASSLSSSGNTIYF. This chain uses TRBV6-6 with TRBJ1-3; no definite D call. The CDR3 length is 14 residues. Trimming pared 6 bases from V and 0 bases from J, leaving 9 bases between. Germline CDR1 and CDR2: MNHNY and SVGAGI (reference sequence).

The chain links TRBV5-6 to TRBJ2-7; possibly TRBD1 for D (5 bases). The CDR3 is 14 amino acids. V dropped 0 bases and J dropped 3 bases, with 10 bases sitting between them. CDR1 and CDR2 from the germline V gene are SGHDT and YYEEEE. CDR3 nucleotides: TGTGCCAGCAGCTTGGGGGGCACTGGCTACGAGCAGTACTTC. Its protein is CASSLGGTGYEQYF.

This rearrangement joins TRBV10-3 to TRBJ1-5; TRBD1 matches at 10 bases. The CDR3 has 15 amino acids. CDR1 and CDR2 from the germline V gene are ENHRY and SYGVKD. V shed 2 bases and J 4 bases; nucleotides not matched to a gene: 2. CDR3: CAISEDRGRNQPQHF. CDR3 nucleotide sequence: TGTGCCATCAGTGAGGACAGGGGGCGAAATCAGCCCCAGCATTTT.

The chain employs TRBV4-1 and TRBJ2-3; D gene unclear. V lost 3 bases and J lost 2, with 12 bases in between. Germline V gene lookup returns CDR1 MGHRA and CDR2 YSYEKL. The CDR3 contains 15 residues. CDR3 DNA sequence: TGCGCCAGCAGCCACGAGGCTAGAACCACAGATACGCAGTATTTT. It is translated as CASSHEARTTDTQYF.

The chain couples TRBV28 to TRBJ2-3; D is ambiguous. The CDR3 runs to 14 residues. Germline-derived CDR1 and CDR2 are MDHEN and SYDVKM. The V end was cut by 3 bases, the J end by 2 bases, with 9 bases between. CDR3 sequence: CASSFGSPTDTQYF. The CDR3 bases are TGTGCCAGCAGTTTTGGCAGCCCCACAGATACGCAGTATTTT.

This chain uses TRBV21-1 with TRBJ1-4; the table's D call TRBD1 went unverified against the DNA. TRBV21-1 is a pseudogene. There are 15 residues in the CDR3. The DNA of the CDR3 is TGTGCCAGCAGCAAATGGGGGCGCGCTAATGAAAAACTGTTTTTT. This sequence encodes CASSKWGRANEKLFF.

The V and J genes are TRBV7-2 and TRBJ2-5; 8 positions match TRBD2. The J segment lost 4 bases and the V segment lost 5 bases, leaving 9 bases of the junction unmatched. Germline V gene data show CDR1 as SGHTA and CDR2 as FQGNSA. This CDR3 is built from 15 residues. The CDR3: CASSTTLTSVETQYF. As DNA, the CDR3 is TGTGCCAGCAGCACAACCCTGACTAGCGTAGAGACCCAGTACTTC.

This clone was seen more than once but under ten times. V usage is TRBV5-6 and J usage is TRBJ2-3; 8 bases map to TRBD2. Trimming removed 0 bases from V and 0 bases from J; junction bases left unmatched: 3. This CDR3 is built from 16 residues. Germline-derived CDR1 and CDR2 are SGHDT and YYEEEE. The CDR3 sequence: CASSLGGGSSTDTQYF. CDR3 sequence (DNA): TGTGCCAGCAGCTTGGGCGGGGGGAGCAGCACAGATACGCAGTATTTT. Drawing the rest from reference TRBV5-6 and TRBJ2-3, the complete variable domain is DAGVTQSPTHLIKTRGQQVTLRCSPKSGHDTVSWYQQALGQGPQFIFQYYEEEERQRGNFPDRFSGHQFPNYSSELNVNALLLGDSALYLCASSLGGGSSTDTQYFGPGTRLTVL.

The chain uses TRBV5-1 and TRBJ2-7; possibly TRBD2 for D (5 bases). This CDR3 has 13 residues. Germline loops: CDR1 SGHRS, CDR2 YFSETQ. Deletions cut 2 bases from V and 5 bases from J, with 11 bases between. The CDR3 is CASSLVEGNEQYF. The DNA of the CDR3 is TGCGCCAGCAGCTTAGTTGAGGGAAACGAGCAGTACTTC.

J is TRBJ1-2 and V is TRBV7-6, with TRBD1 identical over 11 bases. The CDR3 extends over 16 amino acids. V trimming: 5 bases; J trimming: 0 bases; junction bases outside the gene matches: 5. Germline CDR1 is SGHVS and CDR2 is FNYEAQ. Here the CDR3 DNA reads TGTGCCAGCAGCCGCGGGACAGGGGGTTCTAACTATGGCTACACCTTC. Protein product: CASSRGTGGSNYGYTF.

The rearrangement uses TRBV19 and TRBJ1-1; D remains ambiguous. CDR1 and CDR2 (germline): LNHDA, SQIVND (reference sequence). This CDR3 region has 13 residues. V lost 3 bases and J 5 bases, leaving 10 bases between the germline ends. In DNA form, the CDR3 reads TGTGCCAGTAGTATGTGGGGTTTGACTGAAGCTTTCTTT. It encodes CASSMWGLTEAFF.

The gene calls are TRBV5-4 and TRBJ2-1; 8 nucleotides align to TRBD2. The CDR3 has 13 residues. Losses at the gene ends were 7 bases for V and 7 bases for J; bases not matched to a gene: 7. CDR1 is SGHNT, CDR2 YYREEE, per germline (reference sequence). CDR3 sequence reads: CASRGGRGNEQFF. The DNA of the CDR3 is TGTGCCAGCCGGGGGGGAAGGGGGAATGAGCAGTTCTTC.

V is TRBV12-5 and J is TRBJ2-7; 13 bases are shared with TRBD2. Germline lookup yields CDR1 LGHNT and CDR2 FRNRAP. The V gene end was trimmed by 1 base and the J gene end by 4 bases; junction bases not matched to a gene: 4. The CDR3 has 16 residues. The CDR3 sequence: CASGLAGTSGEYEQYF. The CDR3 DNA sequence: TGTGCTAGTGGTTTGGCAGGGACTAGCGGGGAATACGAGCAGTACTTC.

This sequence joins TRBV10-1 and TRBJ1-5; D is possibly TRBD1 (5 bases). The CDR3 runs 14 residues. V was clipped by 7 bases and J by 0 bases, with 10 bases between them. Germline lookup yields CDR1 WNHNN and CDR2 SYGVQD (reference sequence). CDR3 bases: TGCGCCAGCAATGGACACGATAGCAATCAGCCCCAGCATTTT. Translating it yields CASNGHDSNQPQHF.

The CDR3 protein is CASSITASIYNSPLHF. The DNA of the CDR3 is TGTGCCAGCAGCATCACCGCATCCATTTATAATTCACCCCTCCACTTT. This chain joins TRBV7-6 and TRBJ1-6, with D unclear. V was cut by 5 bases and J by 4 bases, with 15 bases left in between. The germline V gene encodes CDR1 SGHVS and CDR2 FNYEAQ. The CDR3 runs to 16 residues.

The gene calls are TRBV4-3 and TRBJ1-5; maybe TRBD1 (6 bases). Trimming pared 0 bases from V and 4 bases from J, leaving 10 bases between. This CDR3 has 15 amino acids. Germline CDR1 reads LGHNA; CDR2 reads YSLEER. CDR3 region: CASSQESQGNQPQHF. For the CDR3, the DNA is TGCGCCAGCAGCCAAGAGAGCCAGGGGAATCAGCCCCAGCATTTT.